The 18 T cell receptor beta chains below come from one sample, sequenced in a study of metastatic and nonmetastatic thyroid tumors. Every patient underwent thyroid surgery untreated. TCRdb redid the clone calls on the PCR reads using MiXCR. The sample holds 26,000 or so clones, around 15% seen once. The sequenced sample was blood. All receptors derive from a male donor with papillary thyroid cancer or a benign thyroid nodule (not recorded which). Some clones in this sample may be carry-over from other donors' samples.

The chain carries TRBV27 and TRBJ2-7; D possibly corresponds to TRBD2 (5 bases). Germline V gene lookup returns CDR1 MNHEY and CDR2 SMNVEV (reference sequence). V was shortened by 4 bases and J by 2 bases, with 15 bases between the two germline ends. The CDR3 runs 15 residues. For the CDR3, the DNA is TGTGCCAGCAGTTACAGCCTACTAGGTCCCTACGAGCAGTACTTC. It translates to CASSYSLLGPYEQYF.

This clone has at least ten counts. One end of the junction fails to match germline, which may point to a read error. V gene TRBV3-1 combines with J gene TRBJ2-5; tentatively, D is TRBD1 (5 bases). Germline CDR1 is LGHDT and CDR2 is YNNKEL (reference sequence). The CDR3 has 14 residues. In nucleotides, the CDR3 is TGTGCCAGCAACCAAGTAGGGGTCCCAGAGACCCAGTACTTC. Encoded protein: CASNQVGVPETQYF.

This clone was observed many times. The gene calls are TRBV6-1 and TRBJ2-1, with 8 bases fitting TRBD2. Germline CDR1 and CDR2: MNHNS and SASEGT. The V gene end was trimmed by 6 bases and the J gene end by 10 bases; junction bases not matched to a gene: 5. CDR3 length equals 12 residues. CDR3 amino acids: CASRIPSGEQFF. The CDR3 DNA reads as TGTGCCAGCAGAATCCCTAGCGGGGAGCAGTTCTTC.

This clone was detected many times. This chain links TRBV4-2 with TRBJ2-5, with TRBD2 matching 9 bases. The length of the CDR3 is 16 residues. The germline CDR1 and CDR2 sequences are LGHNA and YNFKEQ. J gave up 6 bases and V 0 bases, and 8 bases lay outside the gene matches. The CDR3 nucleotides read TGTGCCAGCAGCCAAGATAAGGCTAGCGGGGTACAGACCCAGTACTTC. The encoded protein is CASSQDKASGVQTQYF.

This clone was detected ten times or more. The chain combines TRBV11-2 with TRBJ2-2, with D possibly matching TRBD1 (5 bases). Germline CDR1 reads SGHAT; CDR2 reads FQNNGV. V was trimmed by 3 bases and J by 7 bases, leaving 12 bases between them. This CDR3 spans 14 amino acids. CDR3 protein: CASSFWQGGGELFF. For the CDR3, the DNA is TGTGCCAGCAGCTTCTGGCAGGGTGGCGGGGAGCTGTTTTTT.

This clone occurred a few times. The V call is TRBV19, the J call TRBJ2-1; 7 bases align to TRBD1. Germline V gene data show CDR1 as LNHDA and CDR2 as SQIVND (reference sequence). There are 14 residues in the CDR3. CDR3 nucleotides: TGTGCAAACAGCCGGGACAGCTTCTACAATGAGCAGTTCTTC. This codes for CANSRDSFYNEQFF.

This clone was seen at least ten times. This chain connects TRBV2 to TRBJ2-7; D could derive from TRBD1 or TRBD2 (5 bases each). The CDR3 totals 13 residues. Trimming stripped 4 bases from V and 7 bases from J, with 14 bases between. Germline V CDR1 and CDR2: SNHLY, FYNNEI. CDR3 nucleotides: TGTGCCAGCAGTGTTCCGGGGCAATGGGAGCAGTACTTC. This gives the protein CASSVPGQWEQYF.

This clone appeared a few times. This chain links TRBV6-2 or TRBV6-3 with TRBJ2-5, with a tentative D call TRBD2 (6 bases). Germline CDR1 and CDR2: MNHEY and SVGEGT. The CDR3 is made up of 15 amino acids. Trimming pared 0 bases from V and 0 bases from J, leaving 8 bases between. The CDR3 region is CASSYSAGYQETQYF. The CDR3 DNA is TGTGCCAGCAGTTACTCGGCGGGGTACCAAGAGACCCAGTACTTC.

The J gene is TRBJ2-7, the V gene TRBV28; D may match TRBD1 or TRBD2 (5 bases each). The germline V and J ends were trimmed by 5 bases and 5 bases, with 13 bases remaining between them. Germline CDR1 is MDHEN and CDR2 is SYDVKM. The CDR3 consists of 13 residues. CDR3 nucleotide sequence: TGTGCCAGCAGTCACGGGACGTCCGACGAGCAGTACTTC. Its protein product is CASSHGTSDEQYF.

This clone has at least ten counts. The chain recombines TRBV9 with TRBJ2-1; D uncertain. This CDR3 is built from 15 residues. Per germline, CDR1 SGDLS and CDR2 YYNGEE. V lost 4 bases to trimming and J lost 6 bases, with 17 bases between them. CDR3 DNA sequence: TGTGCCAGCAGCCCCCGATCGGGCCAAATCAATGAGCAGTTCTTC. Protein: CASSPRSGQINEQFF.

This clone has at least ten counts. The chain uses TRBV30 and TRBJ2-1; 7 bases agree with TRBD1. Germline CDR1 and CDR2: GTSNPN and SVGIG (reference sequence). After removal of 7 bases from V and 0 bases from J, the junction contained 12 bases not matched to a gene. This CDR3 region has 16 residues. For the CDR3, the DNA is TGTGCCTTGGGGCGGGCGACAGGGAGCTCCTACAATGAGCAGTTCTTC. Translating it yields CALGRATGSSYNEQFF. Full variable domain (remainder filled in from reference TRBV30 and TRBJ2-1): SQTIHQWPATLVQPVGSPLSLECTVEGTSNPNLYWYRQAAGRGLQLLFYSVGIGQISSEVPQNLSASRPQDRQFILSSKKLLLSDSGFYLCALGRATGSSYNEQFFGPGTRLTVL.

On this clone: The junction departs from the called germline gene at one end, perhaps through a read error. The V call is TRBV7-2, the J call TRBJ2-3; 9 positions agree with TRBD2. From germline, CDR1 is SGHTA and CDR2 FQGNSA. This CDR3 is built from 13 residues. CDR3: CASSVAGVNTQYF. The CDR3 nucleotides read TGTGCCAGCAGCGTAGCGGGGGTCAATACGCAGTATTTT. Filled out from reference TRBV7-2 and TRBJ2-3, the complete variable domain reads GAGVSQSPSNKVTEKGKDVELRCDPISGHTALYWYRQSLGQGLEFLIYFQGNSAPDKSGLPSDRFSAERTGGSVSTLTIQRTQQEDSAVYLCASSVAGVNTQYFGPGTRLTVL.

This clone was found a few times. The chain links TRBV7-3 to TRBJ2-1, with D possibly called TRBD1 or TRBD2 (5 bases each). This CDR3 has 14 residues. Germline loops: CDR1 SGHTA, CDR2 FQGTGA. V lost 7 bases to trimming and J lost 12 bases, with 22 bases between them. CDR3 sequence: CASIIGTMRGAQFF. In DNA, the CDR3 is TGTGCCAGCATCATCGGGACGATGAGGGGAGCGCAGTTCTTC.

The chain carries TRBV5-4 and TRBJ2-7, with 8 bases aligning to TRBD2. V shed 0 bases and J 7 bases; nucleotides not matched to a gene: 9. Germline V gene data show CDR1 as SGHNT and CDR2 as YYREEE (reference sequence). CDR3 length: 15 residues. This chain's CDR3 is CASSLGPAGAREQYF. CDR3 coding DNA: TGTGCCAGCAGCTTGGGGCCAGCGGGAGCGAGGGAGCAGTACTTC.

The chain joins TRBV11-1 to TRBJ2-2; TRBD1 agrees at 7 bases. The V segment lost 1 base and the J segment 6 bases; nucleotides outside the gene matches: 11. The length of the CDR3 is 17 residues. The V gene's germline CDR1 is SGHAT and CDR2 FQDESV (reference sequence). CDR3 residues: CASSLGRGQWEAGELFF. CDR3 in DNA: TGTGCCAGCAGCTTAGGCCGGGGACAGTGGGAAGCCGGGGAGCTGTTTTTT.

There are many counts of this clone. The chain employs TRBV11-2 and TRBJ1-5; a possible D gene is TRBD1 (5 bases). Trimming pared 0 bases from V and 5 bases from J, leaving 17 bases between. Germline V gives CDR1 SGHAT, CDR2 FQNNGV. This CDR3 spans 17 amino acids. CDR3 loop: CASSLDYSISGDQPQHF. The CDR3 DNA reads TGTGCCAGCAGCTTAGATTATAGCATTTCGGGGGATCAGCCCCAGCATTTT.

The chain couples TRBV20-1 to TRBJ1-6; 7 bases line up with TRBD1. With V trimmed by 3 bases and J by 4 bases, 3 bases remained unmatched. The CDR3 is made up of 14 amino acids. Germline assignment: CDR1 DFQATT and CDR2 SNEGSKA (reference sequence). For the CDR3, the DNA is TGCAGTGCTAGCTCGGGACAGTATAATTCACCCCTCCACTTT. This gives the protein CSASSGQYNSPLHF.

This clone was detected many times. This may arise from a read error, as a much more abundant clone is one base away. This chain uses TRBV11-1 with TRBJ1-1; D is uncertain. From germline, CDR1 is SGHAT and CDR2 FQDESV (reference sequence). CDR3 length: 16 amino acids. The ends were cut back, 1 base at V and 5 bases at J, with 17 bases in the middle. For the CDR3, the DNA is TGTGCCAGCAGCTTAGGGGTTGGTCACACCGGGACTGAAGCTTTCTTT. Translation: CASSLGVGHTGTEAFF.